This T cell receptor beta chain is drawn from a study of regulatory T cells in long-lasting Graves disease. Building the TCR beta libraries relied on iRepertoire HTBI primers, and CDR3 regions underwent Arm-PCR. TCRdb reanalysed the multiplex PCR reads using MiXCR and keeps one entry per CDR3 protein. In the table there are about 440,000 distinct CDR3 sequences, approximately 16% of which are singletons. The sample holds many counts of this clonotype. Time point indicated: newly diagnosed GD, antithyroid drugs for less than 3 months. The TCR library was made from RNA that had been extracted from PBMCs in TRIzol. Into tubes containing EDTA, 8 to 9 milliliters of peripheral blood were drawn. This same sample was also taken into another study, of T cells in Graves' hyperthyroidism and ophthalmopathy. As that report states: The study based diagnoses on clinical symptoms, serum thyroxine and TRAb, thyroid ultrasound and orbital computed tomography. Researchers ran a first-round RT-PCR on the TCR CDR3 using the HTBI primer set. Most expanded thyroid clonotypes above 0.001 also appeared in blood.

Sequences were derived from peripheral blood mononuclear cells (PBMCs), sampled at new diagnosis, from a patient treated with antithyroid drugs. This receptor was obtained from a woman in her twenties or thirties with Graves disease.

CDR3 residues: CAISESVVNYGYTF. CDR3 in DNA: TGTGCCATCAGTGAGTCGGTAGTCAACTATGGCTACACCTTC. The rearrangement joins TRBV10-3 to TRBJ1-2; D gene unclear. Trimming pared 0 bases from V and 2 bases from J, leaving 7 bases between. This CDR3 contains 14 residues. Germline CDR1 reads ENHRY; CDR2 reads SYGVKD.